The T cell receptor (beta chain) under discussion was sequenced for a study of somatic mutations in cytotoxic T cells in rheumatoid arthritis. TCRdb's table, derived via immunoSEQ multiplex PCR, lists solely in-frame clones and lacks some. The sample includes roughly 4,000 clones, around 93% of them seen just once. Concerning this clone: The antigen remains undetermined.

Study-wide results and limits: Researchers did not know the antigen targets of the expanded CD8+ clones. Statistically, CD8+ T-cell clonality was not significantly distinct between individuals with rheumatoid arthritis and age-matched healthy controls. Each of about an eighth of the roughly 60 patients had a largest CD8+ clone that made up more than 20% of CD8+ cells.

The receptor comes from an older woman with rheumatoid arthritis. The sequencing input was CD8+ T cells sorted from blood.

The CDR3: CASSLWQAGSYNEQFF. The CDR3 coding sequence is TGCGCCAGCAGCTTGTGGCAGGCCGGCTCCTACAATGAGCAGTTCTTC. V usage is TRBV5-1 and J usage is TRBJ2-1; D unclear. The germline V gene has CDR1 SGHRS and CDR2 YFSETQ. The CDR3 has 16 amino acids. Trimming took off 1 base at V and 0 bases at J, with 11 bases between the two ends.